This TCR beta chain came from a study of cytomegalovirus exposure and HLA in healthy donors. The overall study: A previous analysis identified approximately 120 million unique TCR beta sequences derived from some 200 million T cells. Study-level results: HLA alleles showed associations with around 15,000 TCR beta sequences in a later analysis, at a 0.05 false discovery rate. In vitro work confirmed that a few CMV-associated chains recognize CMV antigens. A later analysis reportedly found that, within productive TCRs, an Asian-associated ancestry cluster had fewer N-insertions than the mean observed across the approximately 700 donors.

In the PCR, 60 Vbeta and 13 Jbeta primers were used. Clones were sequenced by immunoSEQ multiplex PCR, and TCRdb holds only the in-frame ones, with some missing. Of some 180,000 clones detected, more than 60% appear once; the ten largest clones hold more than 3%. This clone has a single count. No antigen is known for it. Germline CDR1 and CDR2: LNHDA and SQIVND (reference sequence). The CDR3 runs 15 residues. The V segment lost 2 bases and the J segment 10 bases; nucleotides outside the gene matches: 9. Input material: PBMCs. J is TRBJ2-1 and V is TRBV19; TRBD1 matches 9 bases. The sequence came from a woman between 55 and 75 years old in good health and CMV-seropositive. The CDR3 coding sequence is TGTGCCAGTAGTATAAGGGGGGACAGGGCTGACGAGCAGTTCTTC. Its translation is CASSIRGDRADEQFF.